A selection of T cell receptor beta chains follows, all from one sample in a study of shared clonotypes between healthy human individuals. Clones were read by immunoSEQ multiplex PCR, and TCRdb kept only the in-frame ones, dropping some. The sample carries around 2,000,000 clones, 95% recorded once. Sequencing used naive CD4+ T cells sorted from blood. Receptor source: a man younger than 35 in good health. Each CDR3 is given with its conserved first and last residue. The order of the fields is J gene, clone size, D gene, V gene, CDR3 protein, CDR3 DNA. The D gene is left open where the match is weak. Clone size is stated in some rows and not others, as once, few, many or a class when expanded.

J: TRBJ2-1; size: -; D: TRBD1; V: TRBV7-9; CDR3: CASSHQDRLYEQFF; DNA: TGTGCCAGCAGCCACCAGGACAGGTTATATGAGCAGTTCTTC
J: TRBJ2-4; size: -; D: TRBD2; V: TRBV7-2; CDR3: CASSFLAGGGSNIQYF; DNA: TGTGCCAGCAGCTTTTTAGCGGGAGGGGGTTCGAACATTCAGTACTTC
J: TRBJ2-5; size: -; D: -; V: TRBV30; CDR3: CAWSVVRETQYF; DNA: TGTGCCTGGAGTGTAGTGCGAGAGACCCAGTACTTC
J: TRBJ2-1; size: -; D: -; V: TRBV14; CDR3: CASSQDLDPPVDEQFF; DNA: TGTGCCAGCAGCCAAGATCTGGACCCCCCCGTGGATGAGCAGTTCTTC
J: TRBJ1-3; size: -; D: -; V: TRBV14; CDR3: CASSPSPSSGNTIYF; DNA: TGTGCCAGCAGCCCAAGTCCCAGCTCTGGAAACACCATATATTTT
J: TRBJ1-5; size: -; D: TRBD1; V: TRBV4-1; CDR3: CASSQGFITRGLSNQPQHF; DNA: TGCGCCAGCAGCCAAGGATTTATCACGAGGGGGCTTAGCAATCAGCCCCAGCATTTT
J: TRBJ2-3; size: -; D: TRBD2; V: TRBV18; CDR3: CASSPPSGGTSTDTQYF; DNA: TGTGCCAGCTCACCACCCAGCGGGGGGACTAGCACAGATACGCAGTATTTT
J: TRBJ2-1; size: -; D: TRBD2; V: TRBV7-2; CDR3: CASSPYPTSGSGNEQFF; DNA: TGTGCCAGCAGCCCTTACCCGACTAGCGGGAGTGGCAATGAGCAGTTCTTC
J: TRBJ1-3; size: -; D: -; V: TRBV21-1; CDR3: CASPTSGQPLDTIYF; DNA: TGTGCCAGCCCCACTTCGGGACAGCCTCTGGACACCATATATTTT
J: TRBJ1-1; size: -; D: -; V: TRBV7-2; CDR3: CASSLEPGWREAFF; DNA: TGTGCCAGCAGCTTAGAACCGGGGTGGAGGGAGGCTTTCTTT
J: TRBJ2-3; size: -; D: -; V: TRBV10-3; CDR3: CAISERILSTDTQYF; DNA: TGTGCCATCAGTGAGCGAATACTTAGCACAGATACGCAGTATTTT
J: TRBJ2-2; size: -; D: TRBD1; V: TRBV18; CDR3: CASSPPDLGQAAGELFF; DNA: TGTGCCAGCTCACCACCGGATTTGGGACAGGCGGCCGGGGAGCTGTTTTTT
J: TRBJ2-2; size: -; D: -; V: TRBV15; CDR3: CATSRDLAGTGELFF; DNA: TGTGCCACCAGCAGAGATCTTGCGGGCACCGGGGAGCTGTTTTTT
J: TRBJ2-5; size: -; D: TRBD1; V: TRBV30; CDR3: CAWSTGGPETQYF; DNA: TGTGCCTGGTCGACAGGGGGACCGGAGACCCAGTACTTC
J: TRBJ2-2; size: -; D: TRBD2; V: TRBV5-6; CDR3: CASSLPGGNTGELFF; DNA: TGTGCCAGCAGCCTCCCGGGGGGTAACACCGGGGAGCTGTTTTTT
J: TRBJ2-7; size: once; D: -; V: TRBV4-2; CDR3: CASSQGAGRQYGSYEQYF; DNA: TGTGCCAGCAGCCAAGGGGCGGGCAGACAATACGGGTCCTACGAGCAGTACTTC
J: TRBJ2-7; size: -; D: -; V: TRBV11-2; CDR3: CASSSNPGSYEQYF; DNA: TGTGCCAGCAGCTCGAACCCCGGCTCCTACGAGCAGTACTTC
J: TRBJ2-7; size: -; D: -; V: TRBV18; CDR3: CASSPNIGDYEQYF; DNA: TGTGCCAGCTCACCCAATATCGGCGACTACGAGCAGTACTTC
J: TRBJ1-3; size: many; D: -; V: TRBV29-1; CDR3: CSVLSTGNTIYF; DNA: TGCAGCGTTTTGTCAACTGGAAACACCATATATTTT
J: TRBJ2-7; size: -; D: -; V: TRBV18; CDR3: CASSDGQQSYEQYF; DNA: TGTGCCAGCTCGGACGGACAGCAATCCTACGAGCAGTACTTC
J: TRBJ1-1; size: -; D: TRBD1; V: TRBV6-6; CDR3: CASSYTGDNTEAFF; DNA: TGTGCCAGCAGTTACACAGGGGATAACACTGAAGCTTTCTTT
J: TRBJ1-3; size: -; D: TRBD1; V: TRBV28; CDR3: CASSSIIPGTGEVFSGNTIYF; DNA: TGTGCCAGCAGTTCGATCATCCCCGGGACAGGGGAGGTTTTCTCTGGAAACACCATATATTTT
J: TRBJ2-1; size: many; D: TRBD1; V: TRBV5-1; CDR3: CASSLEGQGHNEQFF; DNA: TGCGCCAGCAGCTTGGAAGGACAGGGCCACAATGAGCAGTTCTTC
J: TRBJ1-6; size: -; D: -; V: TRBV6-1; CDR3: CASSATGPPDPTPLHF; DNA: TGTGCCAGCAGTGCTACAGGGCCCCCTGACCCTACACCCCTCCACTTT
J: TRBJ2-3; size: -; D: TRBD2; V: TRBV2; CDR3: CASSVGLVADTQYF; DNA: TGTGCCAGCAGTGTGGGACTAGTAGCAGATACGCAGTATTTT
J: TRBJ2-7; size: -; D: -; V: TRBV7-9; CDR3: CASSFDGGPYEQYF; DNA: TGTGCCAGCAGCTTTGACGGGGGCCCCTACGAGCAGTACTTC
J: TRBJ2-2; size: -; D: TRBD1; V: TRBV28; CDR3: CASSAGTGGTGELFF; DNA: TGTGCCAGCAGTGCCGGGACAGGGGGCACCGGGGAGCTGTTTTTT
J: TRBJ2-2; size: -; D: TRBD2; V: TRBV9; CDR3: CASSTSGDRTGELFF; DNA: TGTGCCAGCAGCACCAGCGGGGACCGCACCGGGGAGCTGTTTTTT
J: TRBJ2-7; size: -; D: -; V: TRBV7-2; CDR3: CASSLGQGGYEQYF; DNA: TGTGCCAGCAGCTTAGGGCAGGGGGGCTACGAGCAGTACTTC
J: TRBJ2-3; size: -; D: -; V: TRBV5-4; CDR3: CASSFLGSTDTQYF; DNA: TGTGCCAGCAGCTTTTTAGGGAGCACAGATACGCAGTATTTT
J: TRBJ1-3; size: -; D: -; V: TRBV6-5; CDR3: CASTGGSGNTIYF; DNA: TGTGCCAGCACGGGGGGCTCTGGAAACACCATATATTTT
J: TRBJ2-6; size: -; D: -; V: TRBV10-3; CDR3: CAISESGGATGANVLTF; DNA: TGTGCCATCAGTGAGTCGGGGGGCGCGACTGGGGCCAACGTCCTGACTTTC
J: TRBJ2-2; size: -; D: -; V: TRBV6-1; CDR3: CASSELAGELFF; DNA: TGTGCCAGCAGTGAGCTTGCCGGGGAGCTGTTTTTT
J: TRBJ2-5; size: once; D: -; V: TRBV10-3; CDR3: CAISGTSQETQYF; DNA: TGTGCCATCAGCGGGACTTCTCAAGAGACCCAGTACTTC